Below, 32 T cell receptor beta chains from the same sample are listed, as sequenced in a study of T-cell reconstitution after alpha-beta-depleted transplantation in children. Preparing the TCRbeta library involved the use of unique molecular identifiers. TCRdb reprocessed the PCR reads via MiXCR and lists one record per CDR3 protein. Of more than 300,000 distinct CDR3 sequences listed, 15% to 20% were seen once; the top ten hold around 43%. The material was PBMCs, mostly from graft donor cells, obtained 360 days after TCRalphabeta/CD19-depleted stem cell transplant. The receptors here all came from a male patient aged 2 to 10 who had a stem cell transplant for acute lymphoblastic leukemia, so the T cells may come from the graft donor.

This clonotype was counted ten times or more. J is TRBJ2-3 and V is TRBV20-1, with TRBD2 identical over 8 bases. Germline-derived CDR1 and CDR2 are DFQATT and SNEGSKA (reference sequence). The V and J ends lost 1 base and 6 bases, in that order; junction bases with no gene match: 6. The CDR3 spans 14 residues. The CDR3 reads CSARAGGPSDTQYF. The CDR3 DNA reads TGCAGTGCTAGAGCGGGAGGGCCTTCCGATACGCAGTATTTT.

This clonotype has ten or more counts. The CDR3 here is CASSEVSTDTQYF. CDR3 sequence (DNA): TGTGCCAGCAGCGAAGTAAGCACAGATACGCAGTATTTT. The rearrangement joins TRBV9 to TRBJ2-3; D is unclear. Trimming left V 3 bases short and J 0 bases short, with 5 bases between. Germline V gene sequence: CDR1 SGDLS, CDR2 YYNGEE. CDR3 length equals 13 residues. Filled out from reference TRBV9 and TRBJ2-3, the complete variable domain reads DSGVTQTPKHLITATGQRVTLRCSPRSGDLSVYWYQQSLDQGLQFLIQYYNGEERAKGNILERFSAQQFPDLHSELNLSSLELGDSALYFCASSEVSTDTQYFGPGTRLTVL.

This clonotype was recorded at least ten times. J is TRBJ1-5 and V is TRBV6-1; D is perhaps TRBD1 (6 bases). The germline V gene has CDR1 MNHNS and CDR2 SASEGT. This CDR3 contains 13 residues. Trimming took 4 bases from V and 6 from J, leaving 10 bases between them. The CDR3: CASSGIRGQPQHF. The CDR3 DNA is TGTGCCAGCAGTGGTATCAGGGGTCAGCCCCAGCATTTT.

V and J are TRBV28 and TRBJ2-7; D is unresolved. V was trimmed by 5 bases and J by 4 bases, leaving 12 bases between them. The CDR3 totals 13 residues. Per the germline V gene, CDR1 is MDHEN and CDR2 is SYDVKM. CDR3 DNA: TGTGCCAGCAGTATCCCTGCCGCGTACGAGCAGTACTTC. This encodes CASSIPAAYEQYF.

This clonotype was seen ten or more times. One junction end disagrees with the germline gene, perhaps due to a read error. The CDR3 bases are TGTGCCAGCAGCTTAGGACTCTACAATGAGCAGTTCTTC. This translates into CASSLGLYNEQFF. The chain uses TRBV12-3 or TRBV12-4 and TRBJ2-1; D possibly corresponds to TRBD2 (5 bases). The CDR3 sequence is 13 residues long.

As for this clonotype: Germline and junction disagree at one end, which may indicate a read error. The chain employs TRBV3-1 and TRBJ2-5; D gene unclear. This CDR3 contains 17 residues. Germline-derived CDR1 and CDR2 are LGHDT and YNNKEL (reference sequence). CDR3: CACSQDSRKSDQETQYF. CDR3 nucleotides: TGTGCCTGCAGCCAAGACTCCAGGAAGTCGGACCAAGAGACCCAGTACTTC.

This clonotype was seen ten or more times. The J gene is TRBJ2-1, the V gene TRBV6-5; D remains ambiguous. The CDR3 runs 15 residues. Germline CDR1 MNHEY, CDR2 SVGAGI. Between the trimmed V and J ends, which lost 2 bases and 0 bases, there was a span of 8 bases. CDR3 residues: CASSYSITSYNEQFF. In nucleotides, the CDR3 is TGTGCCAGCAGTTACAGTATTACCTCCTACAATGAGCAGTTCTTC.

The V call is TRBV29-1, the J call TRBJ1-2; D not certain. Germline assignment: CDR1 SQVTM and CDR2 ANQGSEA. V lost 0 bases and J lost 1, with 12 bases in between. The CDR3 sequence is 15 residues long. The CDR3 sequence is CSVEDREKVNYGYTF. In nucleotides, the CDR3 is TGCAGCGTTGAAGATAGGGAGAAAGTTAACTATGGCTACACCTTC.

The rearrangement joins TRBV6-2 or TRBV6-3 to TRBJ2-3; unclear D gene. The CDR3 has 13 residues. V lost 2 bases to trimming and J lost 1 base, with 4 bases between them. Germline CDR1 reads MNHEY; CDR2 reads SVGEGT. This chain's CDR3 is CASSYRGTDTQYF. As DNA, the CDR3 is TGTGCCAGCAGTTACAGGGGCACAGATACGCAGTATTTT.

This clonotype occurred many times. The chain has TRBV5-1 and TRBJ2-5; D not resolved. CDR3 size: 12 residues. V was clipped by 0 bases and J by 5 bases, with 5 bases between them. Germline V gives CDR1 SGHRS, CDR2 YFSETQ. The chain's CDR3 is CASSLAAETQYF. CDR3 in DNA: TGCGCCAGCAGCTTGGCTGCGGAGACCCAGTACTTC. Combining the CDR3 with reference TRBV5-1 and TRBJ2-5 gives the whole variable domain KAGVTQTPRYLIKTRGQQVTLSCSPISGHRSVSWYQQTPGQGLQFLFEYFSETQRNKGNFPGRFSGRQFSNSRSEMNVSTLELGDSALYLCASSLAAETQYFGPGTRLLVL.

At least ten counts were recorded for this clonotype. The rearrangement joins TRBV5-1 to TRBJ2-3; the match to TRBD1 covers 8 bases. The CDR3 contains 15 residues. The V gene's germline CDR1 is SGHRS and CDR2 YFSETQ. V gave up 1 base and J gave up 0 bases; unmatched junction bases: 1. The CDR3 loop is CASSLRTGSTDTQYF. CDR3 in DNA: TGCGCCAGCAGCTTGAGGACAGGGAGCACAGATACGCAGTATTTT.

There are a few counts of this clonotype. The chain is built from TRBV14 and TRBJ2-1; no definite D call. The V and J ends lost 0 bases and 0 bases respectively, with 12 bases between them. From germline, CDR1 is SGHDN and CDR2 FVKESK. The CDR3 is made up of 17 amino acids. CDR3 region: CASSQERHLSSYNEQFF. The CDR3 region has the DNA TGTGCCAGCAGCCAAGAGCGACACCTAAGCTCCTACAATGAGCAGTTCTTC. Looking up the rest from reference TRBV14 and TRBJ2-1 gives the full variable domain: EAGVTQFPSHSVIEKGQTVTLRCDPISGHDNLYWYRRVMGKEIKFLLHFVKESKQDESGMPNNRFLAERTGGTYSTLKVQPAELEDSGVYFCASSQERHLSSYNEQFFGPGTRLTVL.

There are a few counts of this clonotype. This chain uses TRBV9 with TRBJ2-5; 10 nucleotides agree with TRBD1. After removal of 4 bases from V and 4 bases from J, the junction contained 7 bases not matched to a gene. In germline, CDR1 is SGDLS, CDR2 YYNGEE. This CDR3 has 15 amino acids. The CDR3 reads CASSIGTGALETQYF. CDR3 bases: TGTGCCAGCAGCATCGGGACAGGGGCTCTAGAGACCCAGTACTTC.

This clonotype has a single count. The CDR3 sequence is CASSLPSRTVARQETQYF. CDR3 coding DNA: TGTGCCAGCAGCTTGCCCTCTAGAACCGTGGCTAGACAAGAGACCCAGTACTTC. The V and J genes are TRBV5-6 and TRBJ2-5; D is unclear. Germline CDR1 and CDR2: SGHDT and YYEEEE. The CDR3 consists of 18 residues. The germline V and J ends were trimmed by 1 base and 2 bases, with 21 bases remaining between them.

The rearrangement joins TRBV12-3 or TRBV12-4 to TRBJ2-5, with 8 nucleotides matching TRBD2. With 6 bases clipped from V and 1 base from J, the junction kept 10 bases outside the gene matches. This CDR3 is 16 amino acids long. The CDR3 here is CASSPNSGTPQETQYF. The CDR3 DNA sequence: TGTGCCAGCAGCCCCAATAGCGGGACTCCCCAAGAGACCCAGTACTTC.

The V call is TRBV20-1, the J call TRBJ2-1; D is perhaps TRBD2 (6 bases). Trimming shortened V by 4 bases and J by 4 bases, and 23 bases separated the two germline ends. Germline V gene data show CDR1 as DFQATT and CDR2 as SNEGSKA (reference sequence). The CDR3 is made up of 17 amino acids. This CDR3 reads CSANSSGAVLRYNEQFF. CDR3 coding DNA: TGCAGTGCTAACTCTTCGGGAGCGGTACTTCGGTACAATGAGCAGTTCTTC.

V gene TRBV5-4 combines with J gene TRBJ2-3; D possibly corresponds to TRBD1 (6 bases). The CDR3 has 15 residues. Per the germline V gene, CDR1 is SGHNT and CDR2 is YYREEE (reference sequence). V was clipped by 2 bases and J by 1 base, with 11 bases between them. CDR3 protein: CASSFPRGGTDTQYF. DNA of the CDR3: TGTGCCAGCAGCTTCCCCAGGGGAGGCACAGATACGCAGTATTTT.

V usage is TRBV5-5 and J usage is TRBJ2-7, with D possibly being TRBD1 (5 bases). The V end lost 3 bases, the J end lost 1 base, and 11 bases lay between the germline ends. The V gene's germline CDR1 is SGHKS and CDR2 YYEKEE (reference sequence). The CDR3 runs 14 residues. The CDR3 DNA is TGTGCCAGCAGCTCTCGACAGTCTTCCTACGAGCAGTACTTC. Translating it yields CASSSRQSSYEQYF.

In this sample, this clonotype turned up a few times. V is TRBV9 and J is TRBJ1-3; D gene uncertain. V was cut by 4 bases and J by 0 bases, with 11 bases left in between. This CDR3 has 15 residues. Germline V gene data show CDR1 as SGDLS and CDR2 as YYNGEE. Here the CDR3 reads CASSSSGGSGNTIYF. The DNA for the CDR3 is TGTGCCAGCAGCTCCAGTGGAGGCTCTGGAAACACCATATATTTT.

This clonotype was recorded a few times. The V and J genes are TRBV5-1 and TRBJ1-5; D perhaps matches TRBD1 (6 bases). This CDR3 contains 15 residues. CDR1 is SGHRS and CDR2 is YFSETQ in the germline V gene. Trimming took 3 bases from V and 1 from J, leaving 11 bases between them. CDR3 region: CASSSTGASNQPQHF. The DNA for the CDR3 is TGCGCCAGCAGCTCCACGGGGGCAAGCAATCAGCCCCAGCATTTT.

This clonotype was seen ten or more times. The J gene is TRBJ2-1, the V gene TRBV4-3, with TRBD2 identical over 8 bases. Germline V CDR1 and CDR2: LGHNA, YSLEER. Unmatched junction bases numbered 4, after V lost 6 bases and J lost 6 bases. CDR3 length equals 13 residues. The CDR3 nucleotides are TGCGCCAGCAGGACTAGCGAGACCAATGAGCAGTTCTTC. Amino acid sequence: CASRTSETNEQFF.

This clonotype was seen only a few times. The chain combines TRBV4-3 with TRBJ2-2; TRBD2 matches at 9 bases. Losses at the gene ends were 4 bases for V and 6 bases for J; bases not matched to a gene: 9. The CDR3 runs to 16 residues. The germline gives CDR1 LGHNA, CDR2 YSLEER. CDR3 protein: CASSLRSGSFPGELFF. In nucleotides, the CDR3 is TGCGCCAGCAGCCTTCGTAGCGGGAGTTTTCCCGGGGAGCTGTTTTTT.

This clonotype was counted a single time. A much larger clone is a single base away; this may be a read error. The chain couples TRBV4-3 to TRBJ2-1; TRBD2 matches at 13 bases. There are 18 residues in the CDR3. Germline V gene data show CDR1 as LGHNA and CDR2 as YSLEER. V trimming: 4 bases; J trimming: 8 bases; junction bases outside the gene matches: 14. CDR3 nucleotide sequence: TGCGCCAGCAGCCCCACTATCTCACTAGCGGGAGGGGGCTATGAGCAGTTCTTC. This encodes CASSPTISLAGGGYEQFF.

The table lists this clonotype with many counts. V is TRBV4-2 and J is TRBJ2-7, with D possibly called TRBD1 or TRBD2 (5 bases each). CDR1 is LGHNA, CDR2 YNFKEQ, per germline. CDR3 size: 15 residues. Trimming stripped 4 bases from V and 0 bases from J, with 13 bases between. The DNA for the CDR3 is TGTGCCAGCAGCCCCAGGGACGGAAACTCCTACGAGCAGTACTTC. This sequence encodes CASSPRDGNSYEQYF.

V usage is TRBV4-2 and J usage is TRBJ2-5; D is ambiguous. Looked up from germline, CDR1 is LGHNA and CDR2 is YNFKEQ. The CDR3 covers 14 residues. With 1 base removed from V and 4 bases from J, the gap between germline ends came to 10 bases. CDR3 DNA sequence: TGTGCCAGCAGCCAAGGGCGGAACGGAGAGACCCAGTACTTC. Translated, it gives CASSQGRNGETQYF.

This clonotype was picked up a small number of times. The genes are TRBV29-1 and TRBJ2-7, with D uncertain. Looked up from germline, CDR1 is SQVTM and CDR2 is ANQGSEA. V was pared by 3 bases and J by 3 bases, with 6 bases between. The CDR3 sequence is 11 residues long. Here the CDR3 reads CSVDGIYEQYF. The DNA for the CDR3 is TGCAGCGTTGATGGGATCTACGAGCAGTACTTC.

The chain combines TRBV6-2 or TRBV6-3 with TRBJ2-1, with a tentative D call TRBD2 (6 bases). The germline V gene encodes CDR1 MNHEY and CDR2 SVGEGT. Trimming pared 5 bases from V and 6 bases from J, leaving 11 bases between. The CDR3 covers 13 residues. CDR3 amino acids: CASSLMGGNEQFF. CDR3 in DNA: TGTGCCAGCAGTCTCATGGGAGGCAATGAGCAGTTCTTC.

The V gene is TRBV7-6, the J gene TRBJ2-1; unclear D gene. Trimming took 5 bases from V and 0 from J, leaving 11 bases between them. The CDR3 spans 15 residues. In germline, CDR1 is SGHVS, CDR2 FNYEAQ. As DNA, the CDR3 is TGTGCCAGCAGCCCAGACCATAGCTCCTACAATGAGCAGTTCTTC. Its protein is CASSPDHSSYNEQFF.

This rearrangement joins TRBV11-2 to TRBJ1-4; D is perhaps TRBD1 (6 bases). Trimming removed 5 bases from V and 4 bases from J, with 11 bases in between. The germline gives CDR1 SGHAT, CDR2 FQNNGV. The CDR3 extends over 14 amino acids. CDR3 nucleotides: TGTGCCAGCAGCCCCGACAGGAGTAATGAAAAACTGTTTTTT. The encoded protein is CASSPDRSNEKLFF.

With regard to this clonotype: The germline gene is not matched at one end of the junction; a read error may be the cause. V and J are TRBV7-7 and TRBJ2-7, with D unclear. This CDR3 comprises 11 residues. CDR1 and CDR2 from the germline V gene are SSHAT and FNYEAQ (reference sequence). CDR3 nucleotides: TGTGCTAGCAGCTTGGCAGACGAGCAGTACTTC. It codes for CASSLADEQYF.

The chain uses TRBV30 and TRBJ2-2, with D unresolved. CDR1 and CDR2 from the germline V gene are GTSNPN and SVGIG (reference sequence). V lost 3 bases, J lost 7 bases, and 6 bases lay in between. CDR3 size: 11 residues. CDR3 in DNA: TGTGCCTGGAGGCGCGTCGGGGAGCTGTTTTTT. Residues: CAWRRVGELFF.

The table lists this clonotype with a few counts. The V and J genes are TRBV18 and TRBJ2-6; weak D call: TRBD1 (5 bases). Germline V lookup: CDR1 KGHSH, CDR2 LQKENI. V lost 1 base, J lost 0 bases, and 7 bases lay in between. The CDR3 extends over 16 amino acids. The CDR3 bases are TGTGCCAGCTCACCACGAACAGGCTCTGGGGCCAACGTCCTGACTTTC. It is translated as CASSPRTGSGANVLTF.